This TCR beta chain is from a study of T cells in Graves' hyperthyroidism and ophthalmopathy. Study results and caveats: Most thyroid clonotypes that were expanded above 0.001 also turned up in blood.

Absent ophthalmopathy progression within 18 months defined stable Graves' hyperthyroidism. Not enrolled were patients with uncontrolled infection, other autoimmune disease, pregnancy or lactation. Fresh peripheral blood, roughly 9.8 ml of it, supplied the PBMCs. This clonotype has just a few counts. The target antigen is unknown. Amplified regions were TCR beta CDR3 sequences from RNA transcripts. The primer set for the first-round RT-PCR of the TCR CDR3 was HTBI. Each CDR3 protein is one row after TCRdb ran MiXCR on the multiplex PCR reads. The sample lists about 690,000 distinct CDR3 sequences, 17% occurring once. CDR3 length equals 15 residues. Between the trimmed V and J ends, which lost 5 bases and 4 bases, there was a span of 15 bases. Germline CDR1 reads MNHEY; CDR2 reads SMNVEV (reference sequence).

The sequence was collected from a man aged 50-59 years with Graves' hyperthyroidism. The sequenced sample consisted of blood. The J gene is TRBJ2-4, the V gene TRBV27, with TRBD2 as a possible D gene (5 bases). This chain's CDR3 is CASSPRGKRKNIQYF. CDR3 in DNA: TGTGCCAGCAGTCCGAGAGGGAAACGGAAAAACATTCAGTACTTC.